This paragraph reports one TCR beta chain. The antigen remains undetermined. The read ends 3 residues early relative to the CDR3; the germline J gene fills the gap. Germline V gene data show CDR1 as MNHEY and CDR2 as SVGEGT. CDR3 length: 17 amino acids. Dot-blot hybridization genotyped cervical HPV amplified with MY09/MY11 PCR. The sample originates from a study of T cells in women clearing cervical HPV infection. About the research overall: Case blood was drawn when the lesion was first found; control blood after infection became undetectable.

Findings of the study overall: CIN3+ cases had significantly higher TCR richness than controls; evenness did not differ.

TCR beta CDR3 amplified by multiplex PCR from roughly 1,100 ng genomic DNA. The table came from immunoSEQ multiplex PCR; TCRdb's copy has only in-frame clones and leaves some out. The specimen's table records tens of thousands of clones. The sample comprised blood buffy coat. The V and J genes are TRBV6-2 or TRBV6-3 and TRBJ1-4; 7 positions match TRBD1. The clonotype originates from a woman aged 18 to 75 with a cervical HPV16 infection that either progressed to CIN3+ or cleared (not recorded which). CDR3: CASPPGGAKSDNSPLFF. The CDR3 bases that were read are TGTGCCAGCCCCCCAGGGGGTGCCAAATCCGATAATTCACCA.